The 31 T cell receptor beta chains below were found in one sample sequenced in a study of PD-1 blockade in mismatch repair-deficient tumors. Their antigen targets remain unknown. The time point was: approximately 11-day in vitro stimulation with candidate neoantigen peptide 2. The method was immunoSEQ multiplex PCR; TCRdb's version includes in-frame clones alone and lacks a portion of them. The data contain just under 10,000 clones, around 88% of them seen just once; the ten biggest clones take up around 20%. Source: cells cultured in vitro, taken from a patient treated with pembrolizumab. These TCRs come from an adult with mismatch repair-deficient cancer.

This rearrangement joins TRBV7-2 to TRBJ2-7, with TRBD1 identical over 7 bases. J lost 2 bases, V lost 0 bases, and 4 bases had no gene match. The CDR3 runs to 15 residues. Germline V gene lookup returns CDR1 SGHTA and CDR2 FQGNSA. The CDR3 DNA follows: TGTGCCAGCAGCTTAGCGGGGGACAGCCCCTACGAGCAGTACTTC. Its protein is CASSLAGDSPYEQYF. Complete variable domain (other parts from reference TRBV7-2 and TRBJ2-7): GAGVSQSPSNKVTEKGKDVELRCDPISGHTALYWYRQSLGQGLEFLIYFQGNSAPDKSGLPSDRFSAERTGGSVSTLTIQRTQQEDSAVYLCASSLAGDSPYEQYFGPGTRLTVT.

The V call is TRBV5-4, the J call TRBJ2-7; D remains unclear. The CDR3 is 11 amino acids. Germline CDR1 SGHNT, CDR2 YYREEE (reference sequence). Trimming left V 0 bases short and J 6 bases short, with 4 bases between. DNA of the CDR3: TGTGCCAGCAGCTTGGCCCGCGAGCAGTACTTC. Its translation: CASSLAREQYF.

The DNA for the CDR3 is TGTGCCAGCAGCTTGAGGTGGGCGGGAGTCGGGGAGACCCAGTACTTC. This encodes CASSLRWAGVGETQYF. J is TRBJ2-5 and V is TRBV7-8; TRBD2 agrees at 7 bases. Germline assignment: CDR1 SGHVS and CDR2 FQNEAQ. Unmatched junction bases numbered 12, after V lost 3 bases and J lost 5 bases. The CDR3 extends over 16 amino acids.

This sequence joins TRBV5-1 and TRBJ2-5, with D hard to call. In germline, CDR1 is SGHRS, CDR2 YFSETQ. CDR3 length: 14 residues. V lost 0 bases and J lost 4, with 10 bases in between. The CDR3 sequence is CASSLAAQAETQYF. For the CDR3, the DNA is TGCGCCAGCAGCTTGGCAGCCCAGGCAGAGACCCAGTACTTC.

This clone was detected a few times. V and J are TRBV12-5 and TRBJ2-3; maybe TRBD2 (5 bases). The CDR3 extends over 16 amino acids. The germline V gene encodes CDR1 LGHNT and CDR2 FRNRAP. V was clipped by 2 bases and J by 6 bases, with 18 bases between them. For the CDR3, the DNA is TGTGCTAGTGGTTTGTCAGCGGCCCTGCGCGGGGATACGCAGTATTTT. Amino acids: CASGLSAALRGDTQYF.

The chain couples TRBV28 to TRBJ1-5, with D possibly being TRBD1 (5 bases). The CDR3 extends over 15 amino acids. Germline-derived CDR1 and CDR2 are MDHEN and SYDVKM. The germline V and J ends were trimmed by 6 bases and 3 bases, with 15 bases remaining between them. The CDR3 bases are TGTGCCAGCAGGCCCGGGACCTTCACCAATCAGCCCCAGCATTTT. This translates into CASRPGTFTNQPQHF.

The chain combines TRBV19 with TRBJ2-7; D possibly corresponds to TRBD1 (5 bases). The V end was cut by 3 bases, the J end by 5 bases, with 17 bases between. CDR1 LNHDA and CDR2 SQIVND come from the germline V gene (reference sequence). CDR3 length: 15 amino acids. CDR3 in amino acids: CASSMGPEIRNEQYF. DNA for the CDR3: TGTGCCAGTAGTATGGGGCCAGAAATAAGGAACGAGCAGTACTTC.

V and J are TRBV28 and TRBJ2-1; D ambiguous. CDR1 MDHEN and CDR2 SYDVKM come from the germline V gene. V lost 3 bases and J lost 0, with 6 bases in between. This CDR3 region has 14 residues. The CDR3: CASSFQTSYNEQFF. CDR3 DNA sequence: TGTGCCAGCAGTTTCCAGACCTCCTACAATGAGCAGTTCTTC.

The rearrangement uses TRBV4-1 and TRBJ2-7; 7 bases fit TRBD1. The CDR3 extends over 16 amino acids. Germline assignment: CDR1 MGHRA and CDR2 YSYEKL. Trimming took 0 bases from V and 4 from J; bases not matched to a gene: 9. The CDR3 nucleotides are TGCGCCAGCAGCCAAGATTCGACAGGGTCTGGATACGAGCAGTACTTC. This encodes CASSQDSTGSGYEQYF.

This clone was picked up a small number of times. The chain couples TRBV27 to TRBJ2-6, with D uncertain. The germline V and J ends were trimmed by 2 bases and 0 bases, with 20 bases remaining between them. This CDR3 is built from 20 residues. From germline, CDR1 is MNHEY and CDR2 SMNVEV (reference sequence). The CDR3 sequence: CASSLGWAIFESSGANVLTF. Written as DNA, the CDR3 is TGTGCCAGCAGTTTAGGCTGGGCCATATTCGAGAGCTCTGGGGCCAACGTCCTGACTTTC.

V gene TRBV6-5 combines with J gene TRBJ1-1; D not certain. The germline V gene has CDR1 MNHEY and CDR2 SVGAGI. V lost 2 bases to trimming and J lost 0 bases, with 4 bases between them. The CDR3 has 13 residues. The CDR3 DNA follows: TGTGCCAGCAGTTACGGCATGAACACTGAAGCTTTCTTT. The encoded protein is CASSYGMNTEAFF.

The rearrangement joins TRBV27 to TRBJ1-1, with 8 bases lining up with TRBD1. Germline V gene sequence: CDR1 MNHEY, CDR2 SMNVEV (reference sequence). The CDR3 sequence is 15 residues long. The ends lost 6 bases at V and 4 bases at J; junction bases unmatched: 10. CDR3 protein: CASSLRGPVATEAFF. For the CDR3, the DNA is TGTGCCAGCAGCCTCAGGGGGCCGGTTGCCACTGAAGCTTTCTTT.

J is TRBJ2-7 and V is TRBV5-1, with 9 bases lining up with TRBD2. Germline CDR1 SGHRS, CDR2 YFSETQ. CDR3 size: 16 residues. V lost 2 bases to trimming and J lost 0 bases; unmatched junction nucleotides: 6. This chain's CDR3 is CASSLTAGGSSYEQYF. CDR3 DNA: TGCGCCAGCAGCTTAACAGCGGGAGGTTCCTCCTACGAGCAGTACTTC.

V usage is TRBV7-2 and J usage is TRBJ2-3, with D maybe TRBD2 (6 bases). Trimming stripped 5 bases from V and 2 bases from J, with 14 bases between. This CDR3 contains 15 residues. CDR1 is SGHTA and CDR2 is FQGNSA in the germline V gene. The CDR3 is CASSRGLPLTDTQYF. The CDR3 region has the DNA TGTGCCAGCAGCAGGGGACTCCCTCTCACAGATACGCAGTATTTT.

The chain is built from TRBV6-5 and TRBJ1-1; a weak D match, TRBD1 (5 bases). V was cut by 5 bases and J by 4 bases, with 14 bases left in between. The CDR3 contains 14 residues. Germline lookup yields CDR1 MNHEY and CDR2 SVGAGI. The CDR3 coding sequence is TGTGCCAGCAGTCCCCTCAGACAGAGCACTGAAGCTTTCTTT. It codes for CASSPLRQSTEAFF.

CDR3 in DNA: TGCGCCAGCAGCTTGGATCGCACGGTGAGAGCTTTCTTT. Encoded protein: CASSLDRTVRAFF. This chain joins TRBV5-1 and TRBJ1-1, with D unresolved. The CDR3 is 13 residues long. Germline CDR1 is SGHRS and CDR2 is YFSETQ. Between the trimmed V and J ends, which lost 0 bases and 10 bases, there was a span of 13 bases.

This clone was seen a single time. This chain uses TRBV5-1 with TRBJ1-1; TRBD1 might be the D (6 bases). The V gene's germline CDR1 is SGHRS and CDR2 YFSETQ. The CDR3 totals 13 residues. V shed 4 bases and J shed 7 bases, with 14 bases lying between them. The CDR3 is CASSVSWTDEAFF. CDR3 nucleotides: TGCGCCAGCAGCGTGTCCTGGACAGATGAAGCTTTCTTT.

The chain is built from TRBV30 and TRBJ2-1, with 8 bases matching TRBD2. This CDR3 is 15 amino acids long. Germline V lookup: CDR1 GTSNPN, CDR2 SVGIG (reference sequence). Germline trimming cut 5 bases from V and 3 bases from J; bases unmatched to any gene: 9. CDR3 DNA: TGTGCCTGGGACCCGGGCGGGAGGCACTACAATGAGCAGTTCTTC. Translated, it gives CAWDPGGRHYNEQFF.

The rearrangement links TRBV30 to TRBJ2-3; possibly TRBD2 for D (6 bases). Trimming pared 2 bases from V and 0 bases from J, leaving 12 bases between. This CDR3 region has 15 residues. Germline assignment: CDR1 GTSNPN and CDR2 SVGIG (reference sequence). CDR3 amino acids: CAWSPIGTSTDTQYF. The CDR3 DNA follows: TGTGCCTGGAGTCCTATCGGGACTAGCACAGATACGCAGTATTTT.

The V gene is TRBV28, the J gene TRBJ2-6, with D hard to call. Germline CDR1 reads MDHEN; CDR2 reads SYDVKM. Trimming pared 1 base from V and 0 bases from J, leaving 4 bases between. The CDR3 totals 15 residues. The CDR3 sequence: CASSLYVSGANVLTF. DNA for the CDR3: TGTGCCAGCAGTTTATACGTCTCTGGGGCCAACGTCCTGACTTTC.

V usage is TRBV6-5 and J usage is TRBJ2-1; D is ambiguous. CDR1 and CDR2 (germline): MNHEY, SVGAGI. This CDR3 has 12 residues. The V end was cut by 5 bases, the J end by 5 bases, with 7 bases between. The CDR3 nucleotides are TGTGCCAGCAGTGCCACTAACAATGAGCAGTTCTTC. Protein: CASSATNNEQFF.

This clone came up a few times. V and J are TRBV7-3 and TRBJ1-5; D uncertain. CDR3 length: 13 amino acids. The germline V and J ends were trimmed by 5 bases and 4 bases, with 9 bases remaining between them. Germline loops: CDR1 SGHTA, CDR2 FQGTGA. The CDR3 coding sequence is TGTGCCAGCAGCCCAGCCCCGAATCAGCCCCAGCATTTT. Translation gives CASSPAPNQPQHF.

The J gene is TRBJ2-5, the V gene TRBV7-6; 10 nucleotides align to TRBD2. The CDR3 is 15 amino acids. Germline CDR1 reads SGHVS; CDR2 reads FNYEAQ. V trimming: 2 bases; J trimming: 2 bases; junction bases outside the gene matches: 2. The CDR3 protein is CASSLWTSGQETQYF. The CDR3 DNA reads TGTGCCAGCAGCTTATGGACTAGCGGTCAAGAGACCCAGTACTTC.

V gene TRBV7-9 combines with J gene TRBJ2-3; TRBD1 matches at 9 bases. Per germline, CDR1 SEHNR and CDR2 FQNEAQ (reference sequence). CDR3 length: 14 residues. Germline trimming cut 5 bases from V and 5 bases from J; bases unmatched to any gene: 5. Written as DNA, the CDR3 is TGTGCCAGCAGCCCGGGACAGGGAGTAGATACGCAGTATTTT. Translating gives CASSPGQGVDTQYF.

The rearrangement links TRBV19 to TRBJ2-1; TRBD1 aligns across 9 bases. J lost 0 bases, V lost 1 base, and 4 bases had no gene match. The CDR3 has 17 residues. The germline gives CDR1 LNHDA, CDR2 SQIVND (reference sequence). DNA for the CDR3: TGTGCCAGTAGTATAGGGGACAGGGATAGCTCCTACAATGAGCAGTTCTTC. Translated: CASSIGDRDSSYNEQFF.

The J gene is TRBJ1-4, the V gene TRBV7-8; D gene uncertain. The CDR3 is made up of 16 amino acids. Trimming took 1 base from V and 2 from J, leaving 11 bases between them. In germline, CDR1 is SGHVS, CDR2 FQNEAQ. CDR3 region: CASSLGPAVTNEKLFF. CDR3 nucleotides: TGTGCCAGCAGCTTAGGTCCGGCAGTGACTAATGAAAAACTGTTTTTT.

The chain combines TRBV28 with TRBJ2-5; 8 nucleotides align to TRBD1. Germline CDR1 reads MDHEN; CDR2 reads SYDVKM. The CDR3 length is 16 residues. V gave up 5 bases and J gave up 0 bases; unmatched junction bases: 8. DNA for the CDR3: TGTGCCAGCAGTGCACGACAGGGGAATTACCAAGAGACCCAGTACTTC. Translation gives CASSARQGNYQETQYF.

The chain joins TRBV5-1 to TRBJ2-1; the D gene is possibly TRBD2 (6 bases). V was pared by 0 bases and J by 0 bases, with 10 bases between. Per the germline V gene, CDR1 is SGHRS and CDR2 is YFSETQ. The CDR3 runs to 16 residues. The CDR3 nucleotides read TGCGCCAGCAGCTTGGCCGCGGGGTACTCCTACAATGAGCAGTTCTTC. This translates into CASSLAAGYSYNEQFF. Looking up the rest from reference TRBV5-1 and TRBJ2-1 gives the full variable domain: KAGVTQTPRYLIKTRGQQVTLSCSPISGHRSVSWYQQTPGQGLQFLFEYFSETQRNKGNFPGRFSGRQFSNSRSEMNVSTLELGDSALYLCASSLAAGYSYNEQFFGPGTRLTVL.

The chain is built from TRBV19 and TRBJ1-1, with D possibly matching TRBD1 (6 bases). Germline values: CDR1 LNHDA, CDR2 SQIVND (reference sequence). CDR3 length: 17 residues. V was trimmed by 1 base and J by 0 bases, leaving 15 bases between them. Here the CDR3 reads CASSIGQGRSVNTEAFF. The CDR3 nucleotides are TGTGCCAGTAGTATAGGCCAGGGGCGAAGCGTGAACACTGAAGCTTTCTTT.

The V gene is TRBV5-1, the J gene TRBJ1-3; 7 positions match TRBD1. CDR1 and CDR2 from the germline V gene are SGHRS and YFSETQ. V lost 5 bases to trimming and J lost 6 bases; unmatched junction nucleotides: 8. This CDR3 has 14 amino acids. The CDR3 sequence: CASRPRQGSNTIYF. In DNA, the CDR3 is TGCGCCAGCAGACCGAGACAGGGTTCAAACACCATATATTTT.

The V and J genes are TRBV28 and TRBJ2-7; 8 bases match TRBD1. CDR1 and CDR2 (germline): MDHEN, SYDVKM. The CDR3 loop spans 15 amino acids. The V segment lost 4 bases and the J segment 2 bases; nucleotides outside the gene matches: 7. This CDR3 reads CASSSAGTGTYEQYF. Written as DNA, the CDR3 is TGTGCCAGCAGTTCCGCCGGGACAGGTACCTACGAGCAGTACTTC.